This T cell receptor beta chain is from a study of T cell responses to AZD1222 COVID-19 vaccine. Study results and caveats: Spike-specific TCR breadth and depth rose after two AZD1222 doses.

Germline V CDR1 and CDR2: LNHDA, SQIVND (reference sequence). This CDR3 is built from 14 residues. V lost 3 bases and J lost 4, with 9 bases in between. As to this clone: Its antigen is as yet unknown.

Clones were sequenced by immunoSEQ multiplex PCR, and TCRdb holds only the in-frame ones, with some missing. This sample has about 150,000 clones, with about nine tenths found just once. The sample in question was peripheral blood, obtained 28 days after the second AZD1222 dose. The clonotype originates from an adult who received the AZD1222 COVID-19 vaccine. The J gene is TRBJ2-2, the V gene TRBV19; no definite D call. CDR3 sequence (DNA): TGTGCCAGTAGTATCGAGGCAATCACCGGGGAGCTGTTTTTT. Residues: CASSIEAITGELFF.